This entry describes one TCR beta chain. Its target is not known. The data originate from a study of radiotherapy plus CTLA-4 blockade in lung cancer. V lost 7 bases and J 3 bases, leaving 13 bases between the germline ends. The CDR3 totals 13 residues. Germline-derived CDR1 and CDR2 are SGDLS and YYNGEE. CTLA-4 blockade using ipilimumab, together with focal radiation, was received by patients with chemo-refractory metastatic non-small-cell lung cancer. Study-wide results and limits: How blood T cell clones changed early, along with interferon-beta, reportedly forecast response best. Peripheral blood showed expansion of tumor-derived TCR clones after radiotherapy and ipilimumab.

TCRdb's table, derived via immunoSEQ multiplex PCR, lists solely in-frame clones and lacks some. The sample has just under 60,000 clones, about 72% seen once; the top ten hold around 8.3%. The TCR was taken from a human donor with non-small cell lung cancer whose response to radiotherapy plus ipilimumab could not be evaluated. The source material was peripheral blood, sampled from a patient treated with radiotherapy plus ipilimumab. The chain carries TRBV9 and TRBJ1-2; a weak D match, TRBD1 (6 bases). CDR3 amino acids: CASGGGGDYGYTF. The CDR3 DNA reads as TGTGCCAGCGGGGGGGGCGGGGACTATGGCTACACCTTC.